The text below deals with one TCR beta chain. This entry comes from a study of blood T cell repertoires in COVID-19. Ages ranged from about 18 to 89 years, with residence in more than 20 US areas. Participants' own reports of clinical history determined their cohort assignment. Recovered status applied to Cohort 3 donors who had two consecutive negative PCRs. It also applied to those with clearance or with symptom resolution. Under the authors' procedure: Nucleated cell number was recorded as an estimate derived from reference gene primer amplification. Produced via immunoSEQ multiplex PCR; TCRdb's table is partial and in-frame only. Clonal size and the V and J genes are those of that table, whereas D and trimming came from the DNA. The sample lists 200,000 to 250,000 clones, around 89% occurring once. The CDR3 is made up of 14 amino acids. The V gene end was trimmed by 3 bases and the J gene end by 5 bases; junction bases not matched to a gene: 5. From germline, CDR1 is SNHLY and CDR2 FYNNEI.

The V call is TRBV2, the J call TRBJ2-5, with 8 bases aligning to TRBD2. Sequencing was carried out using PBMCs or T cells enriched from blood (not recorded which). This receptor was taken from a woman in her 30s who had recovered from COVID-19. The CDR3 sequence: CASSERRGVETQYF. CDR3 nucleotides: TGTGCCAGCAGTGAGCGGCGGGGGGTTGAGACCCAGTACTTC.